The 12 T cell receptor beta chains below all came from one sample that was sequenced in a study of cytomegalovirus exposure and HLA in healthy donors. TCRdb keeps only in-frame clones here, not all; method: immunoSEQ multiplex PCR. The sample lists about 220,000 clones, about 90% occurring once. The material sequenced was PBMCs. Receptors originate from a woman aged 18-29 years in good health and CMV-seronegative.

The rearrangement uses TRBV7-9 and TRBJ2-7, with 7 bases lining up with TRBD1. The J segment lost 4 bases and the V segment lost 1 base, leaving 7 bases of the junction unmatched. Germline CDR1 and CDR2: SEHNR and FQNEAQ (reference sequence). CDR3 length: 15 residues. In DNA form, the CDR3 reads TGTGCCAGCAGCTTAGGCGGACAGGCCATTTACGAGCAGTACTTC. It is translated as CASSLGGQAIYEQYF.

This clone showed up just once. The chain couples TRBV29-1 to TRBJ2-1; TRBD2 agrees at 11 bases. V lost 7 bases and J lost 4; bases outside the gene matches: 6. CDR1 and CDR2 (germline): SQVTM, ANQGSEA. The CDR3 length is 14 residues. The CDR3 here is CSAAGLAVYNEQFF. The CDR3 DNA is TGCAGCGCGGCGGGACTAGCGGTGTACAATGAGCAGTTCTTC.

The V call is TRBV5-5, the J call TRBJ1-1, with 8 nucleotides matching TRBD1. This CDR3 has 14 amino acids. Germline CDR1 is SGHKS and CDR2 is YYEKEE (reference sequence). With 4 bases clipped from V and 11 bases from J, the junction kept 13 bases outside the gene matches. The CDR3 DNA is TGTGCCAGCAGCCCCTCCCCCCAACAGGGGGGCGCTTTCTTT. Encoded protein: CASSPSPQQGGAFF.

The CDR3 is CASSPERTSGASSYNEQFF. CDR3 in DNA: TGCGCCAGCAGCCCGGAGCGGACTAGCGGGGCGAGCTCCTACAATGAGCAGTTCTTC. V usage is TRBV5-1 and J usage is TRBJ2-1, with TRBD2 matching over 12 bases. Trimming at V came to 4 bases and at J to 0 bases, leaving 11 bases not matched to a gene. The CDR3 extends over 19 amino acids. Germline assignment: CDR1 SGHRS and CDR2 YFSETQ.

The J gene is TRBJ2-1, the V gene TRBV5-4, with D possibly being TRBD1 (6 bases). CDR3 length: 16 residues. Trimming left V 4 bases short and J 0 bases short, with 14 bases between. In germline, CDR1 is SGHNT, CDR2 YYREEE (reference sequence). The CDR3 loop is CASSPGVPSSYNEQFF. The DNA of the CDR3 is TGTGCCAGCAGCCCAGGGGTCCCGAGCTCCTACAATGAGCAGTTCTTC.

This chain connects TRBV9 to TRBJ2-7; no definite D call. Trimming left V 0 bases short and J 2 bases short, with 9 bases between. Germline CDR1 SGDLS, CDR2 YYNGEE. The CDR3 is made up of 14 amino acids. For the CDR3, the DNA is TGTGCCAGCAGCGTAGGTAGGAGCCCCTACGAGCAGTACTTC. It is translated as CASSVGRSPYEQYF.

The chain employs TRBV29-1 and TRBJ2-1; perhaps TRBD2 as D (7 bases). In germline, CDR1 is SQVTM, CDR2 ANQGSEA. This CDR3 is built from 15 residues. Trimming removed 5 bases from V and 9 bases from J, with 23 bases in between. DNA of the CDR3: TGCAGCGTTTTGGGGGGGGCTGGTCAATGGAGTGAGCAGTTCTTC. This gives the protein CSVLGGAGQWSEQFF.

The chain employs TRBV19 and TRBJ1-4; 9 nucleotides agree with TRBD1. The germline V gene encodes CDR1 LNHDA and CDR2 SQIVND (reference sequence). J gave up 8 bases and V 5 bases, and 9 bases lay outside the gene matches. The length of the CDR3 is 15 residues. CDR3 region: CASSGGWTGEEKLFF. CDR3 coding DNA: TGTGCCAGTAGTGGGGGTTGGACAGGGGAGGAAAAACTGTTTTTT.

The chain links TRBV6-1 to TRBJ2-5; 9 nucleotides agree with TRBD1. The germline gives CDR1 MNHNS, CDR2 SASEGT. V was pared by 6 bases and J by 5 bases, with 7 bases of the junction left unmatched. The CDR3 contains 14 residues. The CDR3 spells CASRKGQGVETQYF. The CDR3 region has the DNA TGTGCCAGCAGGAAGGGACAGGGAGTGGAGACCCAGTACTTC.

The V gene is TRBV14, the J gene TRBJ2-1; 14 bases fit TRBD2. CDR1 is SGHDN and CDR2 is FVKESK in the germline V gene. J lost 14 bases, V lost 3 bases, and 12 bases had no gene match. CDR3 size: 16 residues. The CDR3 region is CASSQVLRLAGGPEFF. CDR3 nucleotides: TGTGCCAGCAGCCAGGTCCTGAGACTAGCGGGAGGGCCGGAGTTCTTC.

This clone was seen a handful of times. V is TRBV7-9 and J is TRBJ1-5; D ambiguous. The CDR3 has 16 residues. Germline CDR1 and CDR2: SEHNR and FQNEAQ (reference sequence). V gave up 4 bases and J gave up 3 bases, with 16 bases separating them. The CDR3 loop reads CASSSTFGGPNQPQHF. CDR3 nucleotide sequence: TGTGCCAGCAGCTCCACTTTCGGTGGGCCCAATCAGCCCCAGCATTTT. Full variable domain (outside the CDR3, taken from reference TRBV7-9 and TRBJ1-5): DTGVSQNPRHKITKRGQNVTFRCDPISEHNRLYWYRQTLGQGPEFLTYFQNEAQLEKSRLLSDRFSAERPKGSFSTLEIQRTEQGDSAMYLCASSSTFGGPNQPQHFGDGTRLSIL.

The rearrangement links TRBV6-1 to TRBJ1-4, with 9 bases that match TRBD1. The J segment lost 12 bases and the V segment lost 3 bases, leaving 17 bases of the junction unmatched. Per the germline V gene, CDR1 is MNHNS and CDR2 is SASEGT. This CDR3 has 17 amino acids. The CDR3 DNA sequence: TGTGCCAGCAGTGAGTCCCGGGACAGGGTTCAAGGTCGGGAACTGTTTTTT. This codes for CASSESRDRVQGRELFF.